A single T cell receptor (beta chain) is shown here with its context. The sample belongs to a study of low-dose radiotherapy and immunotherapy resistance in tumors. Study overall: Cohort 1 was treated with 0.5 Gy per fraction at 2-week intervals, amounting to 6.5 Gy overall. Daily oral aspirin at 300 mg began on cycle 1 day 1 and lasted four cycles. Intravenous ipilimumab 1 mg/kg every six weeks was given with nivolumab 240 mg every two weeks.

Sample time point: after trial treatment. The treatment is: LDRT plus nivolumab, ipilimumab, low-dose cyclophosphamide and aspirin (RACIN trial). First-strand cDNA used TRAV- and TRBV-specific primers, covering alpha and beta chains. Amplification, which lasted roughly 20 PCR cycles, used a constant-region primer and V-primer adapter to amplify TCRs. The isolated mRNA underwent amplification through in vitro transcription. One entry per CDR3 protein results from TCRdb running MiXCR on the reads. Here the sample spans tens of thousands of distinct CDR3 sequences, less than 30% being singletons. There are 13 residues in the CDR3. Germline V gene sequence: CDR1 LGHDT, CDR2 YNNKEL (reference sequence). After removal of 7 bases from V and 8 bases from J, the junction contained 8 bases not matched to a gene.

The chain has TRBV3-1 and TRBJ1-2; TRBD1 matches at 9 bases. The clonotype comes from a male donor with prostate cancer. The sequencing used PBMCs, collected after low-dose radiotherapy plus immunotherapy. Here the CDR3 reads CASTPGQGRGYTF. The CDR3 DNA is TGTGCCAGCACCCCGGGACAGGGACGCGGCTACACCTTC.